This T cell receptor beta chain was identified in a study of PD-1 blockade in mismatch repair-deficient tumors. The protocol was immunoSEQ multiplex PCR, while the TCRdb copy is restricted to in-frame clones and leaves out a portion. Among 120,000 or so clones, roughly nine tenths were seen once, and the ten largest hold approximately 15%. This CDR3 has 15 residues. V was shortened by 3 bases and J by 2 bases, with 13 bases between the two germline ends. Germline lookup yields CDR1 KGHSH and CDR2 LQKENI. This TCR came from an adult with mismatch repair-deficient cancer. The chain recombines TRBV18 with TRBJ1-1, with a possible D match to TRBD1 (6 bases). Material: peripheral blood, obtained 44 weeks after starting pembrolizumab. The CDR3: CASSPKRGINTEAFF. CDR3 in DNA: TGTGCCAGCTCACCTAAAAGGGGGATCAACACTGAAGCTTTCTTT.